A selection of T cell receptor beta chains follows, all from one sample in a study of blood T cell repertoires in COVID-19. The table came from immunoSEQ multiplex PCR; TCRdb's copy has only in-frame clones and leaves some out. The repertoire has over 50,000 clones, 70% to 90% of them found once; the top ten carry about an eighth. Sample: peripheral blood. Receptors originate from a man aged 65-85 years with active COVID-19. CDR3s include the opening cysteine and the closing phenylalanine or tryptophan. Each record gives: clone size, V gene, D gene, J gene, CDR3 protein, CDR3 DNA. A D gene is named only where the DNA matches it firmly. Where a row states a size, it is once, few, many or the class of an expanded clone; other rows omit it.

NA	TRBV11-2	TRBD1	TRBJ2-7	CASSPWTGGTEQYF	TGTGCCAGCAGCCCATGGACAGGTGGGACCGAGCAGTACTTC
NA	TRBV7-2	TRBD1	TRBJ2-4	CASSLDARGRDIQYF	TGTGCCAGCAGCTTAGACGCCAGGGGGCGAGACATTCAGTACTTC
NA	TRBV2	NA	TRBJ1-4	CASSELPGRGLFF	TGTGCCAGCAGTGAACTTCCGGGGAGGGGGCTGTTTTTT
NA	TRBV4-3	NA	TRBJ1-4	CASSQVGSGGEKLFF	TGCGCCAGCAGCCAAGTGGGATCGGGGGGCGAAAAACTGTTTTTT
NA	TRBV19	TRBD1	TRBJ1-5	CASSTYPTGESPQHF	TGTGCCAGTAGCACCTACCCGACAGGGGAGTCGCCCCAGCATTTT
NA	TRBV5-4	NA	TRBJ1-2	CASSLAAGDGYTF	TGTGCCAGCAGCTTGGCAGCAGGGGACGGCTACACCTTC
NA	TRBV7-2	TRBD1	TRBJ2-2	CASSRGWGQGSAGELFF	TGTGCCAGCAGCCGGGGATGGGGACAGGGGAGCGCCGGGGAGCTGTTTTTT
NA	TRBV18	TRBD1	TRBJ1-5	CASSLQTGTGGYSNQPQHF	TGTGCCAGCTCACTTCAAACCGGGACAGGGGGTTATAGCAATCAGCCCCAGCATTTT
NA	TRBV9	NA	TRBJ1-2	CASSQQGFNYGYTF	TGTGCCAGCAGCCAACAGGGATTCAATTATGGCTACACCTTC
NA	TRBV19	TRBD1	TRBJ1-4	CASTDRGTNEKLFF	TGTGCCAGTACCGACAGGGGGACTAATGAAAAACTGTTTTTT
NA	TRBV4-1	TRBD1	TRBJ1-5	CASSQPGDRGGQPQHF	TGCGCCAGCAGCCAACCGGGGGACAGGGGCGGACAGCCCCAGCATTTT
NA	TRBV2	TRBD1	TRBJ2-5	CAHQGAGETQYF	TGTGCCCACCAGGGGGCTGGTGAGACCCAGTACTTC
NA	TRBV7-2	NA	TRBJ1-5	CASSHEGGLSNQPQHF	TGTGCCAGCAGTCACGAGGGAGGGCTCTCCAATCAGCCCCAGCATTTT
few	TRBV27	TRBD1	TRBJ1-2	CASSPLLRTGLDYGYTF	TGTGCCAGCAGTCCCCTCCTCCGGACAGGGTTGGACTATGGCTACACCTTC
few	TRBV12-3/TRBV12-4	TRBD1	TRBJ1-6	CASMGQPNSPLHF	TGTGCCAGCATGGGACAGCCCAATTCACCCCTCCACTTT
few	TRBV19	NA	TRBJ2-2	CASTNTGSGELFF	TGTGCCAGTACCAATACAGGGTCCGGGGAGCTGTTTTTT
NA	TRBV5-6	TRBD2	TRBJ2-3	CASSLGTSRDTQYF	TGTGCCAGCAGCTTGGGGACTAGCAGGGATACGCAGTATTTT
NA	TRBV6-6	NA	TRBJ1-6	CASSKSRDRNSPLHF	TGTGCCAGCAGCAAAAGCAGGGATAGGAATTCACCCCTCCACTTT
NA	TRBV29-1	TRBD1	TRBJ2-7	CSVRQGGFYEQYF	TGCAGCGTGCGACAGGGGGGATTCTACGAGCAGTACTTC
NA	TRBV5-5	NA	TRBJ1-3	CASSGARALSGNTIYF	TGTGCCAGCAGTGGGGCAAGAGCCCTCTCTGGAAACACCATATATTTT
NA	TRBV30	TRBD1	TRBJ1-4	CAWRTGGDEKLFF	TGTGCCTGGAGAACAGGGGGGGATGAAAAACTGTTTTTT
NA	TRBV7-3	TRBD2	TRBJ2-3	CASSTSGASTDTQYF	TGTGCCAGCAGCACGAGCGGGGCTAGCACAGATACGCAGTATTTT
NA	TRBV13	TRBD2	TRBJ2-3	CASSLVLAGGRSTQYF	TGTGCCAGCAGCTTAGTTCTAGCGGGGGGTAGGAGTACGCAGTATTTT